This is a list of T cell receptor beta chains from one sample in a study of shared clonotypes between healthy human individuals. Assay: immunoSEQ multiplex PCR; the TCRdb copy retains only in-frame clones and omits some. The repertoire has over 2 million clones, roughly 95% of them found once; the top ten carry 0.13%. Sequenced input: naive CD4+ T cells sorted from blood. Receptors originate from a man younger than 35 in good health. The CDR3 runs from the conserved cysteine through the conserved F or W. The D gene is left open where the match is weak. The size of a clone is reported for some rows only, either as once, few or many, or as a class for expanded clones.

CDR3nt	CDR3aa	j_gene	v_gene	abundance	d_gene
TGCAGCGTTGATTCAGGGCAATACGAGCAGTACTTC	CSVDSGQYEQYF	TRBJ2-7	TRBV29-1	.	.
TGTGCCAGCAGCTTTGAGGGCGATAACACTGAAGCTTTCTTT	CASSFEGDNTEAFF	TRBJ1-1	TRBV7-6	.	.
TGTGCCAGCAGTTACTCGTGGACAGGTGACGAGCAGTACTTC	CASSYSWTGDEQYF	TRBJ2-7	TRBV6-5	few	TRBD1
TGTGCCAGCAGCTTGGTAGGGTCCACTGAAGCTTTCTTT	CASSLVGSTEAFF	TRBJ1-1	TRBV5-4	.	.
TGTGCCAGCACCGGGTCACCGTGGGACAGCGCTGAAGCTTTCTTT	CASTGSPWDSAEAFF	TRBJ1-1	TRBV6-1	.	TRBD1
TGCGCCAGCAGCCACAGGACAGGGTCAGATACGCAGTATTTT	CASSHRTGSDTQYF	TRBJ2-3	TRBV5-1	.	TRBD1
TGTGCCAGCAGTTATCCGCAGTCTCTAGCCAAAAACATTCAGTACTTC	CASSYPQSLAKNIQYF	TRBJ2-4	TRBV6-6	.	.
TGTGCCAGCAGCGCAGGGGGCTCTGGAAACACCATATATTTT	CASSAGGSGNTIYF	TRBJ1-3	TRBV11-2	.	TRBD1
TGTGCCAGCAGCTCGGTTGGTGGAAACACCATATATTTT	CASSSVGGNTIYF	TRBJ1-3	TRBV7-2	.	.
TGTGCCACCGGGGGTGACAGCTCCTACGAGCAGTACTTC	CATGGDSSYEQYF	TRBJ2-7	TRBV27	.	.
TGTGCCTGGAGTGTAAAGGCGGATGGCTACACCTTC	CAWSVKADGYTF	TRBJ1-2	TRBV30	.	.
TGTGCCTCCGAGAGGGGTCCAACGGGCTACACCTTC	CASERGPTGYTF	TRBJ1-2	TRBV30	.	.
TGTGCCAGCAGCGTAGGCCAGGGGGGCTACGAGCAGTACTTC	CASSVGQGGYEQYF	TRBJ2-7	TRBV9	.	.
TGTGCCAGCACTACGCCGGACAGGGGTAACTATGGCTACACCTTC	CASTTPDRGNYGYTF	TRBJ1-2	TRBV19	.	TRBD1
TGTGCCAGCAGCTTTCAGGGTAGTGACGCTGAAGCTTTCTTT	CASSFQGSDAEAFF	TRBJ1-1	TRBV7-2	once	.
TGTGCCAGCAAACTAGGAACAGGCCCCGGGGAGCTGTTTTTT	CASKLGTGPGELFF	TRBJ2-2	TRBV6-1	.	.
TGTGCCAGCTCACCAGTCAGGGGGAGAAACTACGAGCAGTACTTC	CASSPVRGRNYEQYF	TRBJ2-7	TRBV18	.	TRBD1
TGTGCCAGTAGAACTAGGACGCAGATAGACAATCAGCCCCAGCATTTT	CASRTRTQIDNQPQHF	TRBJ1-5	TRBV19	.	.
TGTGCCAGCAGTTTATCGACAGGGGTCGGCTACGAGCAGTACTTC	CASSLSTGVGYEQYF	TRBJ2-7	TRBV28	.	TRBD1
TGTGCCAGCAGCATTGGAGAGGGGGGGCCCCAGTCACCCCTCCACTTT	CASSIGEGGPQSPLHF	TRBJ1-6	TRBV9	.	.
TGTGCCAGTAGTCAGGCAGGGGGGTACGAGCAGTACTTC	CASSQAGGYEQYF	TRBJ2-7	TRBV19	.	.
TGTGCCAGCAGTGTAGGTGGGGGCAGGAATGAGCAGTTCTTC	CASSVGGGRNEQFF	TRBJ2-1	TRBV6-1	.	.
TGTGCCAGCAGCTTAGATATAGGAGAGACCCAGTACTTC	CASSLDIGETQYF	TRBJ2-5	TRBV7-6	.	.